Listed below are T cell receptor beta chains from one sample, sequenced in a study of blood T cell repertoires in COVID-19. Method: immunoSEQ multiplex PCR; TCRdb's copy keeps in-frame clones and lacks some. This table holds under 75,000 clones, 70% to 85% found once. Sequenced material: peripheral blood. The origin of the receptors is a woman between 70 and 85 years old with acute or convalescent COVID-19. Both conserved end residues are part of each CDR3. Fields, in order: V gene, CDR3 protein.

TRBV7-2	CASSWGQGANGANVLTF
TRBV24-1	CATSDSPGRSNYGYTF
TRBV6-6	CASSLYPGDYGYTF
TRBV21-1	CASSKGHSGAGAETQYF
TRBV7-2	CASSNTGGPYEQYF
TRBV27	CASRYGLSAFF
TRBV23-1	CASSQSYKGVLGGYTF
TRBV7-2	CASSTHSGGSSYEQYF
TRBV5-1	CASSLLGLATQETQYF
TRBV27	CASSLRQGITEAFF
TRBV11-2	CASSLFAGTGNF
TRBV28	CASRTDRSATNEKLFF
TRBV11-2	CASSLDLSGGYTF
TRBV24-1	CATSDFTRAVSTDTQYF
TRBV18	CASSPGTLNTGELFF
TRBV2	CASSGRTSGGAGGQSGLADTQYF
TRBV6-5	CASSYRGLLAQETQYF
TRBV3-1/TRBV3-2	CASSQRLAGGPNEQFF
TRBV19	CASSIRWTGTGETQYF
TRBV7-6	CASSPRTDRDGYTF
TRBV6-5	CASSTGDRGHYGYTF
TRBV10-1	CASSLRAQDEQYF
TRBV11-3	CASSLRTGEYF
TRBV18	CASSPPDRATGELFF
TRBV4-2	CASSQDPGGATDTQYF
TRBV9	CASSVGQAGGYGYTF
TRBV6-6	CASSLAGGRETQYF
TRBV6-5	CASKPLIAGELFF
TRBV11-2	CASSFGTSGEAEQFF
TRBV3-1/TRBV3-2	CASSLMGRRGYTF
TRBV11-2	CASSSSFRYQETQYF
TRBV29-1	CSVGRQVDNYGYTF
TRBV9	CASSPSGGALSQYF
TRBV2	CASSARTPYSNQPQHF
TRBV7-9	CASSSRDRGRDTEAFF
TRBV28	CASSHLLGGGYGYTF
TRBV11-2	CASSLDGTPHEKLFF
TRBV7-7	CASSYGTGDTYEQYF
TRBV19	CASSTPPSGASTNEKLFF
TRBV12-3/TRBV12-4	CASSLPPKETQYF
TRBV6-5	CASSQLGLMADTQYF
TRBV5-4	CASSDTGAGELFF
TRBV19	CASSAWTGGFYGYTF
TRBV13	CASSPSRVRELNEQFF
TRBV5-1	CASSLGVGGTDTQYF
TRBV2	CASSDSYNEQFF
TRBV25-1	CASSEYDRVGEAFF
TRBV6-4	CASSSGTGLGETQYF
TRBV29-1	CSVTSGGPLNEQFF
TRBV7-6	CASSPSYSRTALWDTIYF